Below, one TCR beta chain is given with its context. As yet, its antigen is unknown. Germline V gene sequence: CDR1 SEHNR, CDR2 FQNEAQ (reference sequence). With 5 bases removed from V and 0 bases from J, the gap between germline ends came to 5 bases. The CDR3 totals 13 residues. The data derive from a study of T cell responses to AZD1222 COVID-19 vaccine. On the study more broadly: Whether given at about 4 or about 12 weeks, second doses were pooled. Study observations and caveats: All repertoire sampling was performed exclusively after the peak T cell response. At baseline, seropositivity was found in only six AZD1222 recipients. Most donors were white British and more were female, and clonal diversity was possibly underestimated.

Produced via immunoSEQ multiplex PCR; TCRdb's table is partial and in-frame only. The sample lists around 160,000 clones, about 93% seen once, with less than 5.5% in the top ten. The material was peripheral blood, obtained on day 0 of AZD1222 vaccination. The TCR sequence derives from an adult in good health. The genes are TRBV7-9 and TRBJ1-3, with D hard to call. For the CDR3, the DNA is TGTGCCAGCAGCCCAGGCTCTGGAAACACCATATATTTT. Translation: CASSPGSGNTIYF.